Following are 28 T cell receptor beta chains from one sample sequenced in a study of T cell clonality in common variable immunodeficiency. Produced via immunoSEQ multiplex PCR; TCRdb's table is partial and in-frame only. Observed are under 50,000 clones, no singletons, with the top ten taking about 0.68%. Sequences were obtained from peripheral blood mononuclear cells. All receptors come from a person aged 18 to 75 in good health.

This clone was observed many times. The CDR3 end is not reached by the read, which stops 3 residues before it; the germline J gene fills it in. This chain links TRBV15 with TRBJ2-3; 10 bases match TRBD2. The CDR3 totals 18 residues. The germline CDR1 and CDR2 sequences are LNHNV and YYDKDF (reference sequence). V was clipped by 1 base and J by 0 bases; unmatched bases: 7. The CDR3 loop is CATSRGRAGGPSTDTQYF. Partial CDR3 DNA: TGTGCCACCAGCAGAGGACGAGCGGGAGGGCCCAGCACAGATACG.

This clone was detected ten times or more. The missing CDR3 end, 3 residues past where the read stops, is filled in from the germline J gene. The chain employs TRBV18 and TRBJ2-1; tentative D call: TRBD1 (7 bases). The CDR3 is 19 amino acids. Deletions cut 1 base from V and 3 bases from J, with 22 bases between. Germline-derived CDR1 and CDR2 are KGHSH and LQKENI. The CDR3 region is CASSPRTGDSTLGYNEQFF. The sequenced CDR3 bases are TGTGCCAGCTCACCACGAACAGGGGACTCGACTTTAGGCTACAATGAG.

This clone appeared many times. The read is 3 residues too short to cover the CDR3 end, so that end is filled in from the germline J gene. This chain connects TRBV20-1 to TRBJ1-6; maybe TRBD1 (6 bases). The CDR3 is 14 amino acids. From germline, CDR1 is DFQATT and CDR2 SNEGSKA (reference sequence). Trimming removed 5 bases from V and 7 bases from J, with 15 bases in between. The CDR3 region is CSAGEGGRNSPLHF. The CDR3 bases that were read are TGCAGTGCTGGGGAAGGGGGTCGGAATTCACCC.

This clone was counted ten times or more. Read sequence stops 3 residues before the CDR3 end, and the germline J gene provides the missing end. The chain couples TRBV28 to TRBJ2-1; D uncertain. Germline CDR1 MDHEN, CDR2 SYDVKM. The V and J ends lost 7 bases and 7 bases respectively, with 8 bases between them. The CDR3 consists of 11 residues. The CDR3 reads CASITANEQFF. CDR3 bases read: TGTGCCAGCATTACAGCAAATGAG.

This clone was recorded many times. With the read ending 3 residues before the CDR3 end, the germline J gene is used to fill in that end. This rearrangement joins TRBV11-2 to TRBJ2-2; possibly TRBD2 for D (6 bases). Trimming removed 11 bases from V and 4 bases from J, with 11 bases in between. CDR3 length: 12 residues. The germline CDR1 and CDR2 sequences are SGHAT and FQNNGV. The CDR3 sequence: CAAVRGTGELFF. Incomplete CDR3 DNA: TGTGCCGCTGTGCGGGGCACCGGGGAG.

This clone was counted many times. The read ends 3 residues early relative to the CDR3; the germline J gene fills the gap. The V call is TRBV20-1, the J call TRBJ2-7, with 7 nucleotides matching TRBD2. Per germline, CDR1 DFQATT and CDR2 SNEGSKA (reference sequence). The CDR3 covers 14 residues. V shed 4 bases and J 2 bases; nucleotides not matched to a gene: 8. The CDR3 protein is CSAIVASGAYEQYF. CDR3 DNA (partial): TGCAGTGCTATCGTGGCTAGCGGCGCCTACGAG.

The table lists this clone with many counts. Partial CDR3 DNA: TGTGCCAGCAGTCTCCGTAGCAATCAGCCC. It is translated as CASSLRSNQP. The whole CDR3 protein reads CASSLRSNQPQHF. The V gene is TRBV28, the J gene TRBJ1-5; D is uncertain. The read halts 3 residues ahead of the CDR3 end, with the missing end drawn from the germline J gene. The CDR3 loop spans 13 amino acids. V was clipped by 5 bases and J by 0 bases, with 5 bases between them. Germline V lookup: CDR1 MDHEN, CDR2 SYDVKM.

This clone was observed at least ten times. The sequenced CDR3 bases are TGTGCCAGCAGTTACCGCCAGGCAGTCTCCTACAATGAG. The encoded protein is CASSYRQAVSYNE. The CDR3, in full, reads CASSYRQAVSYNEQFF. The rearrangement uses TRBV6-2 or TRBV6-3 and TRBJ2-1, with no clear D. The read terminates 3 residues ahead of where the CDR3 ends, so the germline J gene completes it. Germline-derived CDR1 and CDR2 are MNHEY and SVGEGT. CDR3 length: 16 amino acids. With 2 bases removed from V and 0 bases from J, the gap between germline ends came to 11 bases.

There are many counts of this clone. The DNA ends 3 residues before the CDR3 does, and the rest of the CDR3 is filled in from the germline J gene. This sequence joins TRBV5-1 and TRBJ2-3; D not resolved. The germline V gene has CDR1 SGHRS and CDR2 YFSETQ. Trimming removed 3 bases from V and 0 bases from J, with 2 bases in between. This CDR3 region has 12 residues. The sequenced CDR3 bases are TGCGCCAGCAGCTCTAGCACAGATACG. This gives the protein CASSSSTDT. The CDR3 as a whole reads CASSSSTDTQYF.

This clone has ten or more counts. The CDR3 goes on 3 residues after the read ends, and that part is filled in from the germline J gene. The J gene is TRBJ2-3, the V gene TRBV20-1, with a possible D match to TRBD1 (6 bases). The CDR3 runs to 12 residues. V lost 4 bases to trimming and J lost 5 bases, with 10 bases between them. Germline V gene sequence: CDR1 DFQATT, CDR2 SNEGSKA (reference sequence). The sequenced CDR3 bases are TGCAGTGCTACCCAAGGGGGAGATACG. Translation: CSATQGGDT. The entire CDR3 protein is CSATQGGDTQYF.

This clone was seen repeatedly, ten times or more. The read comes to an end 3 residues before the CDR3 does, leaving the germline J gene to fill in the end. The chain recombines TRBV5-1 with TRBJ1-2; D is perhaps TRBD1 (6 bases). The CDR3 contains 14 residues. Germline values: CDR1 SGHRS, CDR2 YFSETQ. CDR3 sequence reads: CASSLARQADGYTF. CDR3 DNA, as far as it was read: TGCGCCAGCAGCTTGGCTAGACAGGCGGACGGC.

This clone was recorded at least ten times. The missing CDR3 end, 3 residues past where the read stops, is filled in from the germline J gene. V is TRBV3-1 (or the pseudogene TRBV3-2) and J is TRBJ2-5, with 12 bases matching TRBD2. CDR3 size: 17 residues. Per germline, CDR1 LGHDT and CDR2 YNNKEL (reference sequence). The V segment lost 2 bases and the J segment 3 bases; nucleotides outside the gene matches: 7. The CDR3 loop reads CASSQWLAGGREETQYF. CDR3 DNA (partial): TGTGCCAGCAGCCAATGGCTAGCGGGAGGGAGGGAAGAGACC.

This clone was detected many times. The read falls 3 residues short of the CDR3 end, and the missing part is taken from the germline J gene. The chain combines TRBV29-1 with TRBJ2-3; no clear D gene. CDR1 and CDR2 (germline): SQVTM, ANQGSEA. The CDR3 runs 15 residues. Trimming removed 3 bases at V and 0 bases at J, with 13 bases between. Incomplete CDR3 DNA: TGCAGCGTTGACGGTGTATTTCCTAGCACAGATACG. Translated, it gives CSVDGVFPSTDT. The entire CDR3 is CSVDGVFPSTDTQYF.

This clone was found many times. The CDR3 goes on 3 residues after the read ends, and that part is filled in from the germline J gene. The rearrangement uses TRBV7-2 and TRBJ1-1; D ambiguous. From germline, CDR1 is SGHTA and CDR2 FQGNSA. The CDR3 is 11 amino acids. V was shortened by 2 bases and J by 5 bases, with 3 bases between the two germline ends. Partial CDR3 DNA: TGTGCCAGCAGCTTATATACTGAA. Translation: CASSLYTE. In full, the CDR3 is CASSLYTEAFF.

This clone was detected many times. The read finishes 3 residues shy of the CDR3 end, and the germline J gene is used to complete it. At the DNA level, this CDR3 is encoded by other sequences in the same sample as well. The rearrangement links TRBV5-4 to TRBJ2-5, with TRBD1 identical over 10 bases. The CDR3 spans 16 residues. Trimming at V came to 4 bases and at J to 1 base, leaving 7 bases not matched to a gene. Germline values: CDR1 SGHNT, CDR2 YYREEE (reference sequence). The CDR3: CASSGGTGAGQETQYF. The sequenced CDR3 bases are TGTGCCAGCAGCGGGGGGACAGGGGCGGGCCAAGAGACC.

This clone was observed many times. The CDR3 goes on 3 residues after the read ends, and that part is filled in from the germline J gene. V is TRBV4-1 and J is TRBJ1-2; D possibly corresponds to TRBD1 (5 bases). The germline V and J ends were trimmed by 0 bases and 3 bases, with 8 bases remaining between them. Germline CDR1 and CDR2: MGHRA and YSYEKL. The CDR3 sequence is 14 residues long. The covered CDR3 bases are TGCGCCAGCAGCCAAGAAGACAGCTACTATGGC. The encoded protein is CASSQEDSYYG. The complete CDR3 protein is CASSQEDSYYGYTF.

This clone was counted many times. The read halts 3 residues ahead of the CDR3 end, with the missing end drawn from the germline J gene. The chain uses TRBV10-3 and TRBJ2-6; D ambiguous. CDR1 is ENHRY and CDR2 is SYGVKD in the germline V gene. The CDR3 spans 15 residues. V was clipped by 7 bases and J by 0 bases, with 10 bases between them. CDR3 amino acids: CAITAGFSGANVLTF. Partial CDR3 DNA: TGTGCCATCACCGCAGGTTTCTCTGGGGCCAACGTC.

The table lists this clone with many counts. The CDR3 end is not reached by the read, which stops 3 residues before it; the germline J gene fills it in. Other DNA sequences in this specimen translate into the identical CDR3. The chain uses TRBV5-1 and TRBJ2-7, with 9 nucleotides matching TRBD2. Trimming took 0 bases from V and 2 from J; bases not matched to a gene: 3. This CDR3 comprises 15 residues. Germline V gene data show CDR1 as SGHRS and CDR2 as YFSETQ. Incomplete CDR3 DNA: TGCGCCAGCAGCTTGGGGCTAGCGGGGACCTACGAG. It is translated as CASSLGLAGTYE. The full CDR3 protein is CASSLGLAGTYEQYF.

In its sample, this clone was seen many times. Read coverage stops 3 residues before the CDR3 terminus; the germline J gene supplies the remainder. This chain uses TRBV6-4 with TRBJ1-2, with a weak D call TRBD1 (5 bases). The CDR3 covers 12 residues. Trimming stripped 6 bases from V and 7 bases from J, with 12 bases between. From germline, CDR1 is MRHNA and CDR2 SNTAGT. CDR3 amino acids: CASSDRGIGYTF. The CDR3 bases that were read are TGTGCCAGCAGCGATCGGGGGATTGGC.

A remark on this clone: The read terminates 3 residues before the CDR3 end, so the remaining end is supplied by the germline J gene. The rearrangement uses TRBV11-1 and TRBJ2-7; D remains unclear. The germline gives CDR1 SGHAT, CDR2 FQDESV (reference sequence). V was trimmed by 1 base and J by 2 bases, leaving 6 bases between them. This CDR3 has 13 residues. CDR3 bases read: TGTGCCAGCAGCTTAGGAGCCACCTACGAG. Translating gives CASSLGATYE. Given in full, the CDR3 is CASSLGATYEQYF. The full variable domain, with the rest looked up from reference TRBV11-1 and TRBJ2-7, is EAEVAQSPRYKITEKSQAVAFWCDPISGHATLYWYRQILGQGPELLVQFQDESVVDDSQLPKDRFSAERLKGVDSTLKIQPAELGDSAMYLCASSLGATYEQYFGPGTRLTVT.

This clone has more than one count but fewer than ten. The read terminates 3 residues before the CDR3 end, so the remaining end is supplied by the germline J gene. V gene TRBV20-1 combines with J gene TRBJ1-2; 7 bases map to TRBD1. Germline V gene sequence: CDR1 DFQATT, CDR2 SNEGSKA (reference sequence). The CDR3 loop spans 13 amino acids. The DNA read from the CDR3 is TGCAGTGCTAGGCTCAGGGGGGCGGCGGGC. Residues: CSARLRGAAG. The CDR3 in full is CSARLRGAAGYTF.

At least ten counts were recorded for this clone. The CDR3 end lies 3 residues beyond the end of the read and is filled in from the germline J gene. The chain employs TRBV28 and TRBJ2-7; 14 nucleotides align to TRBD2. CDR1 and CDR2 from the germline V gene are MDHEN and SYDVKM. The CDR3 consists of 17 residues. The junction had 8 bases not matched to a gene; V was cut back by 3 bases and J by 4 bases. The CDR3 here is CASSLVSTSGRGYEQYF. The CDR3 DNA, read in part, is TGTGCCAGCAGTTTGGTTTCGACTAGCGGGAGGGGTTACGAG.

This clone was detected ten times or more. From the germline J gene comes the end of the CDR3, since the read stops 3 residues before it. The chain is built from TRBV10-3 and TRBJ2-1; D is undetermined. The V gene's germline CDR1 is ENHRY and CDR2 SYGVKD. Trimming removed 3 bases at V and 9 bases at J, with 9 bases between. This CDR3 region has 12 residues. The CDR3 sequence is CAISDSGTEQFF. The sequenced CDR3 bases are TGTGCCATCAGTGATAGTGGTACTGAG.

This clone was seen many times. The CDR3 loop is CASSSPPTGNNEQFF. The DNA read from the CDR3 is TGCGCCAGCAGCTCCCCCCCGACAGGGAACAATGAG. The chain links TRBV5-1 to TRBJ2-1, with TRBD1 matching over 7 bases. The sequence runs out 3 residues before the end of the CDR3; the remainder is reconstructed from the germline J gene. V was pared by 3 bases and J by 5 bases, with 8 bases of the junction left unmatched. The CDR3 sequence is 15 residues long. In germline, CDR1 is SGHRS, CDR2 YFSETQ.

This clone was seen at least ten times. The read finishes 3 residues shy of the CDR3 end, and the germline J gene is used to complete it. The rearrangement uses TRBV20-1 and TRBJ2-7; 9 bases align to TRBD1. Germline-derived CDR1 and CDR2 are DFQATT and SNEGSKA (reference sequence). With V trimmed by 0 bases and J by 5 bases, 8 bases remained unmatched. The CDR3 is 15 residues long. CDR3 loop: CSARDMGTGIHEQYF. CDR3 bases read: TGCAGTGCTAGAGATATGGGGACAGGGATCCACGAG.

This clone was seen a handful of times. The CDR3 goes on 3 residues after the read ends, and that part is filled in from the germline J gene. The chain has TRBV19 and TRBJ2-4, with a weak D call TRBD1 (6 bases). Germline V CDR1 and CDR2: LNHDA, SQIVND (reference sequence). The CDR3 runs 14 residues. Incomplete CDR3 DNA: TGTGCCACCATTGACCAGGGACAAAACTATGGT. Protein: CATIDQGQNYG. The full CDR3 is CATIDQGQNYGQYF.

This clone was observed many times. The missing CDR3 end, 3 residues past where the read stops, is filled in from the germline J gene. The chain carries TRBV20-1 and TRBJ2-5; D is undetermined. V gave up 2 bases and J gave up 2 bases, with 12 bases separating them. Germline CDR1 and CDR2: DFQATT and SNEGSKA (reference sequence). The CDR3 consists of 14 residues. Incomplete CDR3 DNA: TGCAGTGCTAGACGGCCAGGAAAGCAAGAGACC. This encodes CSARRPGKQET. The CDR3 reads in full as CSARRPGKQETQYF.

This clone was counted many times. The read comes to an end 3 residues before the CDR3 does, leaving the germline J gene to fill in the end. The chain couples TRBV14 to TRBJ2-2; TRBD1 might be the D (6 bases). The ends were cut back, 4 bases at V and 5 bases at J, with 20 bases in the middle. CDR1 is SGHDN, CDR2 FVKESK, per germline. The CDR3 length is 17 residues. The CDR3 loop is CASSPNSATGRTGELFF. CDR3 bases read: TGTGCCAGCAGCCCGAATTCCGCGACAGGAAGAACCGGGGAG.